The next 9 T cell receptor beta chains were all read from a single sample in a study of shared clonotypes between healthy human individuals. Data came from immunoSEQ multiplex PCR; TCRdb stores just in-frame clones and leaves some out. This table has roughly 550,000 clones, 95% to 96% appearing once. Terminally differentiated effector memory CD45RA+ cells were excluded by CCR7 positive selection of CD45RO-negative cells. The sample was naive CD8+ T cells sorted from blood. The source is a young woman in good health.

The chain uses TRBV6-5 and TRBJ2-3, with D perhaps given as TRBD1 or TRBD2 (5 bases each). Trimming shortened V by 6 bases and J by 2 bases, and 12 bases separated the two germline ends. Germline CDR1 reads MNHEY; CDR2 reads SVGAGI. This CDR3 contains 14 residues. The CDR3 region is CASRNGAFTDTQYF. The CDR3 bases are TGTGCCAGCAGAAACGGGGCGTTCACAGATACGCAGTATTTT.

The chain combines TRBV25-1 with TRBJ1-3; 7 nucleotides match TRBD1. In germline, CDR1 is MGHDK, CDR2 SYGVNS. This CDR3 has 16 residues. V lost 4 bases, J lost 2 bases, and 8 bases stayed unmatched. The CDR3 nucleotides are TGTGCCAGCAGTGGGAGAACAGGGGTGCCTGGAAACACCATATATTTT. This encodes CASSGRTGVPGNTIYF.

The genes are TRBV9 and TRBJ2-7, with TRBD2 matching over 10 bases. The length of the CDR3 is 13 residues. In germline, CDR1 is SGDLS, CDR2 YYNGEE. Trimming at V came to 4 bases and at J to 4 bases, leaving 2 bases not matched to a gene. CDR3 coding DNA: TGTGCCAGCAGCCGGACTAGCGGTTACGAGCAGTACTTC. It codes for CASSRTSGYEQYF.

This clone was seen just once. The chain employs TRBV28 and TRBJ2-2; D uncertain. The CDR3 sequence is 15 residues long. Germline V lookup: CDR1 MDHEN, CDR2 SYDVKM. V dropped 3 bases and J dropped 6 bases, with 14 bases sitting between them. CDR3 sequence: CASSLDPMVSGELFF. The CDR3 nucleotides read TGTGCCAGCAGTTTGGACCCGATGGTGTCCGGGGAGCTGTTTTTT.

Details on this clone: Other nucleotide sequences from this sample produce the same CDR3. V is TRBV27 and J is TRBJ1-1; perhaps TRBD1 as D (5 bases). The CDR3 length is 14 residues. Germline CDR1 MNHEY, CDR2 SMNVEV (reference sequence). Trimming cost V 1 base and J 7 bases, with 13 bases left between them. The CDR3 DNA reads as TGTGCCAGCAGTTTATTGGGGCAGGGCGGTGAAGCTTTCTTT. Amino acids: CASSLLGQGGEAFF.

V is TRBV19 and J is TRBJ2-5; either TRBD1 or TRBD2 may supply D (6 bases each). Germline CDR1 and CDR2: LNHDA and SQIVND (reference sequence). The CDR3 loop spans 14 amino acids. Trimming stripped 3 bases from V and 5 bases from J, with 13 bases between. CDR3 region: CASSIWGAGETQYF. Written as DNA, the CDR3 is TGTGCCAGTAGTATCTGGGGGGCGGGTGAGACCCAGTACTTC.

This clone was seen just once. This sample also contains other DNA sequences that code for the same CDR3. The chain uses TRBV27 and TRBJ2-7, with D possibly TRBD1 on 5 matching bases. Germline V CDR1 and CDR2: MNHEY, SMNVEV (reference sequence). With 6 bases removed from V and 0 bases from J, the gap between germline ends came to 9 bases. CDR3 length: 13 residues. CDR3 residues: CASSQGPSYEQYF. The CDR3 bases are TGTGCCAGCAGCCAGGGTCCCTCCTACGAGCAGTACTTC.

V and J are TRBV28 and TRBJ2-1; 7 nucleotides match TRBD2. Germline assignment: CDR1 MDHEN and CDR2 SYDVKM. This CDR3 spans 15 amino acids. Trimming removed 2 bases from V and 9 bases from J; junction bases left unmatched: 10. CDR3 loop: CASSLNRRLAVEQFF. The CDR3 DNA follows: TGTGCCAGCAGTTTAAATCGGCGGCTAGCGGTTGAGCAGTTCTTC.

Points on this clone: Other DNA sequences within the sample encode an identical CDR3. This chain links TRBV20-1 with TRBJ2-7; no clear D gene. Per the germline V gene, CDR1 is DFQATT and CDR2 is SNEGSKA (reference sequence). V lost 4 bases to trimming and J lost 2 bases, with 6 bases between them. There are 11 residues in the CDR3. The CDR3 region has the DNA TGCAGTGCTACCGATACCTACGAGCAGTACTTC. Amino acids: CSATDTYEQYF.